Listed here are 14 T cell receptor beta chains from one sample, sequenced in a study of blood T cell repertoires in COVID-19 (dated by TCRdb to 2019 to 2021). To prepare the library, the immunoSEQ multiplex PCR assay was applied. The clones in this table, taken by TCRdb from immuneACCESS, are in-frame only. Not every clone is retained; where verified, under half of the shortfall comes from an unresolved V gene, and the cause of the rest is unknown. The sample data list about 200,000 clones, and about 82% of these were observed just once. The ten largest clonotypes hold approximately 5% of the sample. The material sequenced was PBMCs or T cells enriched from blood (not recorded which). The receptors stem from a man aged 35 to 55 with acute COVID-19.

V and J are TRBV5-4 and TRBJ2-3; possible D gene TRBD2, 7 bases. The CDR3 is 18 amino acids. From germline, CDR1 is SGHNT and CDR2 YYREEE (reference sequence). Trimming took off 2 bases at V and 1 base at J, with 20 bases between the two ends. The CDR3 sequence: CASSLRGRGHSGTDTQYF. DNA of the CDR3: TGTGCCAGCAGCTTACGGGGGCGGGGGCACAGCGGCACAGATACGCAGTATTTT.

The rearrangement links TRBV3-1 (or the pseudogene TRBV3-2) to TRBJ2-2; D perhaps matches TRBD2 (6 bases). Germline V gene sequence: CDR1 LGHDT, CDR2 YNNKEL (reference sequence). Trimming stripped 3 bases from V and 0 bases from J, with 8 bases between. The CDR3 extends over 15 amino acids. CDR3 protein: CASSQGLTNTGELFF. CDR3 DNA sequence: TGTGCCAGCAGCCAGGGACTCACGAACACCGGGGAGCTGTTTTTT.

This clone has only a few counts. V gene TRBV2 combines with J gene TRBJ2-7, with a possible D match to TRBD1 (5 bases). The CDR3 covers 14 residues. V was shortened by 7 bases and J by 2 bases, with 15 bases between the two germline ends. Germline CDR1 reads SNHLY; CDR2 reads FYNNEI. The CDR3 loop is CASMGPGLAYEQYF. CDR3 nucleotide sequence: TGTGCCAGCATGGGGCCGGGTCTAGCCTACGAGCAGTACTTC.

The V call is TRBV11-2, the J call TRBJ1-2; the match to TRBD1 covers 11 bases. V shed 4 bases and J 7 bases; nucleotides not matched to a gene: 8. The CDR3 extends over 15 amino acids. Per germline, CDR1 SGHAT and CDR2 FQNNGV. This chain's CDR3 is CASSSTGTGGSGYTF. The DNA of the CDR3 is TGTGCCAGCAGCTCGACCGGGACAGGGGGAAGTGGCTACACCTTC.

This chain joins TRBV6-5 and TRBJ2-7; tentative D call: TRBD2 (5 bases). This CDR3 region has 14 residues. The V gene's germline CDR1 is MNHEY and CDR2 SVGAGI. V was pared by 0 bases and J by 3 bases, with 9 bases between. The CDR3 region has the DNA TGTGCCAGCAGTTACTCGAGCGGAATCTACGAGCAGTACTTC. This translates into CASSYSSGIYEQYF.

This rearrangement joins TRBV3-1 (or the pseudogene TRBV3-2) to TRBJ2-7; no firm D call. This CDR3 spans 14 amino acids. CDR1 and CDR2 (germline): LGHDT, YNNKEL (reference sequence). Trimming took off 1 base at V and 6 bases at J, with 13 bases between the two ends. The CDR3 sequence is CASSQGHERGEQYF. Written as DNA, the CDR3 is TGTGCCAGCAGCCAAGGCCACGAGCGCGGCGAGCAGTACTTC.

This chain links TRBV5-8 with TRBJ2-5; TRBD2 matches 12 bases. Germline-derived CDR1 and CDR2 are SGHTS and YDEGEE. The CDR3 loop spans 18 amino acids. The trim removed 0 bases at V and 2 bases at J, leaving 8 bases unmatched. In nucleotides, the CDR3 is TGTGCCAGCAGCTTGGATAGGACTAGCGGGATGATACAAGAGACCCAGTACTTC. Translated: CASSLDRTSGMIQETQYF.

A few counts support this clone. CDR3 sequence reads: CASSSGTSGRAYGNIQYF. The CDR3 DNA follows: TGCGCCAGCAGCTCCGGGACTAGCGGGAGGGCCTATGGGAACATTCAGTACTTC. This chain uses TRBV5-1 with TRBJ2-4; 16 bases align to TRBD2. This CDR3 spans 18 amino acids. The trim removed 3 bases at V and 7 bases at J, leaving 10 bases unmatched. Germline V gives CDR1 SGHRS, CDR2 YFSETQ. Filled out from reference TRBV5-1 and TRBJ2-4, the complete variable domain reads KAGVTQTPRYLIKTRGQQVTLSCSPISGHRSVSWYQQTPGQGLQFLFEYFSETQRNKGNFPGRFSGRQFSNSRSEMNVSTLELGDSALYLCASSSGTSGRAYGNIQYFGAGTRLSVL.

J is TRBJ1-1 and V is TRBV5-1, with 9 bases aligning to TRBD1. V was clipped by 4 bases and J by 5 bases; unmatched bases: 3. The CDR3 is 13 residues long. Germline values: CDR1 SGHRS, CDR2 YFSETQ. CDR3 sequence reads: CASSIGQGTEAFF. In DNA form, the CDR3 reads TGCGCCAGCAGCATAGGACAGGGGACTGAAGCTTTCTTT. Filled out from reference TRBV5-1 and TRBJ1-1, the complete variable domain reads KAGVTQTPRYLIKTRGQQVTLSCSPISGHRSVSWYQQTPGQGLQFLFEYFSETQRNKGNFPGRFSGRQFSNSRSEMNVSTLELGDSALYLCASSIGQGTEAFFGQGTRLTVV.

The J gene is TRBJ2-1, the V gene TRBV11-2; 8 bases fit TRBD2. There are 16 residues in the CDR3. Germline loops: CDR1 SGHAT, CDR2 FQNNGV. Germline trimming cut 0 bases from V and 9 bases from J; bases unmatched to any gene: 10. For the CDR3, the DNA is TGTGCCAGCAGCTTAGATTCCAGCGGGAGCCTATCTGAGCAGTTCTTC. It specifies CASSLDSSGSLSEQFF.

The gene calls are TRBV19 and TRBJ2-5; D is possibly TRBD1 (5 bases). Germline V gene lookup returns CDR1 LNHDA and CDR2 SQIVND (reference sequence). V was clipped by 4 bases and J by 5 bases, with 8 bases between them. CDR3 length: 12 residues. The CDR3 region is CASSRGRETQYF. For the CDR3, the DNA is TGTGCCAGTAGTAGGGGCCGGGAGACCCAGTACTTC.

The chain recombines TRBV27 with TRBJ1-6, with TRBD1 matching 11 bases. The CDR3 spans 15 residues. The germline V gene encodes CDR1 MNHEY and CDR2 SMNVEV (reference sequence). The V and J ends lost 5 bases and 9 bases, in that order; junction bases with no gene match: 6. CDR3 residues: CASSPGDRGFSPLHF. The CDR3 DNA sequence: TGTGCCAGCAGTCCCGGGGACAGGGGGTTTTCACCCCTCCACTTT.

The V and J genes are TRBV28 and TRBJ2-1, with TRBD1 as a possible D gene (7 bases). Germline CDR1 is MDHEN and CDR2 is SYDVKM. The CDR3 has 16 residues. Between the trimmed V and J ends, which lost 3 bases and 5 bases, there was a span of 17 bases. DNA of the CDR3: TGTGCCAGCAGTTTGGTGGGCAGGGGGGACCACAATGAGCAGTTCTTC. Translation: CASSLVGRGDHNEQFF. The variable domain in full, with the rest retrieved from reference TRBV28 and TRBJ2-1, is DVKVTQSSRYLVKRTGEKVFLECVQDMDHENMFWYRQDPGLGLRLIYFSYDVKMKEKGDIPEGYSVSREKKERFSLILESASTNQTSMYLCASSLVGRGDHNEQFFGPGTRLTVL.

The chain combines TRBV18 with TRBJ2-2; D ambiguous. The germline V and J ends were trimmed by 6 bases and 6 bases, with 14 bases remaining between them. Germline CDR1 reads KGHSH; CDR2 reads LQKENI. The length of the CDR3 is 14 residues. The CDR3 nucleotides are TGTGCCAGCTCCCCCGGGTCCTTTCCCGGGGAGCTGTTTTTT. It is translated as CASSPGSFPGELFF.